What follows describes a single T cell receptor beta chain. This CDR3 has 14 amino acids. The germline V gene encodes CDR1 SGHRS and CDR2 YFSETQ. Trimming left V 4 bases short and J 4 bases short, with 12 bases between. The data were taken from a study of blood T cell repertoires in COVID-19. Study overall: The cDNA or gDNA used as material had been derived from T cells, B-cell-depleted T cells, or PBMCs.

How the authors handled the data: How many nucleated cells were present was estimated from reference gene primer amplification. The method was immunoSEQ multiplex PCR; TCRdb's version includes in-frame clones alone and lacks a portion of them. V, J and clone size reflect that table, while D and trimming were determined from the DNA. The sample records over 200,000 clones, 90% being singletons. Enrolled through a virtual design, the participants were between roughly 18 and 89 years of age and came from about two dozen US areas. This clonotype originated in a man aged 30 to 45 who had been exposed to COVID-19. V gene TRBV5-1 combines with J gene TRBJ1-5; TRBD1 is a possible D gene (6 bases). The material sequenced was PBMCs or T cells enriched from blood (not recorded which). The CDR3 nucleotides read TGCGCCAGCAGCGAGGACAGTAGAAATCAGCCCCAGCATTTT. Protein sequence: CASSEDSRNQPQHF. The full variable domain, completed using reference TRBV5-1 and TRBJ1-5, is KAGVTQTPRYLIKTRGQQVTLSCSPISGHRSVSWYQQTPGQGLQFLFEYFSETQRNKGNFPGRFSGRQFSNSRSEMNVSTLELGDSALYLCASSEDSRNQPQHFGDGTRLSIL.